A selection of T cell receptor beta chains follows, all from one sample in a study of CXCR3-negative and CXCR3-positive naive CD8 T cells. TCRdb reprocessed the 5' RACE reads and stores each CDR3 protein as one record, lacking DNA. The sample data list 100,000 to 150,000 distinct CDR3 sequences. Sequenced: naive CXCR3- CD8+ T cells from blood. The receptors derive from a human donor in good health. Some clones in this sample may be carry-over from other donors' samples. Both conserved end residues are part of each CDR3. Fields, in order: CDR3 length, V gene, J gene, CDR3 protein.

15	TRBV12-3/TRBV12-4	TRBJ2-1	CASTLGGPSYNEQFF
15	TRBV20-1	TRBJ2-1	CSARDGSISYNEQFF
18	TRBV29-1	TRBJ2-3	CSVEDIDRGAWGTDTQYF
14	TRBV11-3	TRBJ2-5	CASSFRLEQETQYF
12	TRBV7-6	TRBJ1-1	CASSLGTDEAFF
13	TRBV13	TRBJ1-1	CASSDGTHTEAFF
16	TRBV7-9	TRBJ2-1	CASSWDRTVSYNEQFF
16	TRBV2	TRBJ2-7	CASSEDPRDRANEQYF
12	TRBV7-9	TRBJ2-7	CASSVTSYEQYF
13	TRBV2	TRBJ2-7	CASSGGDSSEQYF
15	TRBV7-8	TRBJ2-7	CASSPWSRNSYEQYF
16	TRBV18	TRBJ2-1	CASSPPSRGAYNEQFF
14	TRBV24-1	TRBJ1-1	CATSSTGANTEAFF
15	TRBV12-3/TRBV12-4	TRBJ2-6	CASSNPLSGANVLTF
13	TRBV6-5	TRBJ2-7	CASSYWGGYEQYF
17	TRBV5-5	TRBJ1-4	CASSLTGAMATNEKLFF
16	TRBV7-9	TRBJ2-1	CASSLARTSPYNEQFF
16	TRBV20-1	TRBJ1-1	CSAEIWMGLRGTEAFF
13	TRBV7-3	TRBJ2-7	CASSSFQGYEQYF
17	TRBV6-5	TRBJ2-1	CASSRTHQMTGYNEQFF
14	TRBV12-3/TRBV12-4	TRBJ2-1	CASSQQQVHSEQFF
15	TRBV7-9	TRBJ1-5	CASSSDRGHGQPQHF
16	TRBV7-9	TRBJ2-2	CASSPTSGKYTGELFF
18	TRBV28	TRBJ2-3	CASSFLSGVPSSTDTQYF
15	TRBV6-4	TRBJ2-1	CASSERGGLSNEQFF
15	TRBV20-1	TRBJ1-2	CSAHSGTGGAYGYTF
15	TRBV27	TRBJ2-1	CASTPTLGGNNEQFF
16	TRBV20-1	TRBJ1-1	CSASPFNRGRNTEAFF
16	TRBV3-1	TRBJ1-2	CASSQESRIGNYGYTF
17	TRBV15	TRBJ2-2	CATSSDPGGAGTGELFF
13	TRBV20-1	TRBJ2-7	CSAIGTATYEQYF